What follows are 7 T cell receptor beta chains derived from one specimen sequenced in a study of long-term antiretroviral therapy in people with HIV. The run of the v3.0 immunoSEQ assay was at survey level. Some clones are missing from TCRdb's copy, which holds only in-frame ones; the method was immunoSEQ multiplex PCR. The sample records 34,000 or so clones, roughly 85% being singletons. Sequenced material: unsorted PBMCs, taken roughly 3.3 years after starting antiretroviral therapy. These receptors all stem from a man aged 18 to 30 with HIV.

The gene calls are TRBV9 and TRBJ2-2, with D maybe TRBD1 (6 bases). CDR1 and CDR2 (germline): SGDLS, YYNGEE. V was shortened by 0 bases and J by 3 bases, with 18 bases between the two germline ends. CDR3 size: 18 residues. The CDR3 region has the DNA TGTGCCAGCAGCGTAGGGGGGCCAGCCCTTCAACACACCGGGGAGCTGTTTTTT. Amino acids: CASSVGGPALQHTGELFF.

The chain couples TRBV11-2 to TRBJ2-3; D is unclear. Between the trimmed V and J ends, which lost 5 bases and 2 bases, there was a span of 8 bases. CDR1 SGHAT and CDR2 FQNNGV come from the germline V gene. The CDR3 covers 13 residues. The DNA of the CDR3 is TGTGCCAGCAGCGCTCACCACACAGATACGCAGTATTTT. Its protein product is CASSAHHTDTQYF. The full variable domain, its missing parts supplied by reference TRBV11-2 and TRBJ2-3, is EAGVAQSPRYKIIEKRQSVAFWCNPISGHATLYWYQQILGQGPKLLIQFQNNGVVDDSQLPKDRFSAERLKGVDSTLKIQPAKLEDSAVYLCASSAHHTDTQYFGPGTRLTVL.

The chain recombines TRBV28 with TRBJ2-2; D gene ambiguous. There are 13 residues in the CDR3. Trimming shortened V by 2 bases and J by 5 bases, and 6 bases separated the two germline ends. Germline loops: CDR1 MDHEN, CDR2 SYDVKM. CDR3 protein: CASSLGGTGELFF. The CDR3 DNA follows: TGTGCCAGCAGTTTAGGTGGTACCGGGGAGCTGTTTTTT. Looking up the rest from reference TRBV28 and TRBJ2-2 gives the full variable domain: DVKVTQSSRYLVKRTGEKVFLECVQDMDHENMFWYRQDPGLGLRLIYFSYDVKMKEKGDIPEGYSVSREKKERFSLILESASTNQTSMYLCASSLGGTGELFFGEGSRLTVL.

The V and J genes are TRBV28 and TRBJ2-7; D is tentatively TRBD1 or TRBD2 (6 bases each). CDR1 is MDHEN, CDR2 SYDVKM, per germline. The CDR3 consists of 12 residues. The CDR3 here is CATLGGRGEQYF. The CDR3 nucleotides are TGTGCTACCTTGGGGGGCAGGGGCGAGCAGTACTTC.

The CDR3 sequence is CASSWARAPEQYF. CDR3 sequence (DNA): TGTGCCAGCAGCTGGGCAAGGGCGCCCGAGCAGTACTTC. The chain joins TRBV5-8 to TRBJ2-7; D call uncertain. The germline V gene encodes CDR1 SGHTS and CDR2 YDEGEE. V lost 3 bases to trimming and J lost 6 bases, with 13 bases between them. The CDR3 has 13 amino acids.

The chain carries TRBV27 and TRBJ2-1; TRBD2 matches at 8 bases. This CDR3 region has 14 residues. The V gene end was trimmed by 6 bases and the J gene end by 6 bases; junction bases not matched to a gene: 7. Germline V lookup: CDR1 MNHEY, CDR2 SMNVEV (reference sequence). DNA of the CDR3: TGTGCCAGCAGCCGCGGGGGGCCTTTCAATGAGCAGTTCTTC. Translating gives CASSRGGPFNEQFF.

This clone was seen once. The chain recombines TRBV12-5 with TRBJ2-6, with 12 nucleotides matching TRBD1. CDR3 length: 21 residues. V lost 0 bases, J lost 4 bases, and 13 bases stayed unmatched. Germline assignment: CDR1 LGHNT and CDR2 FRNRAP. This CDR3 reads CASGLVRLGGQGATGANVLTF. The CDR3 DNA follows: TGTGCTAGTGGTTTGGTACGGTTAGGGGGACAGGGGGCTACAGGGGCCAACGTCCTGACTTTC.